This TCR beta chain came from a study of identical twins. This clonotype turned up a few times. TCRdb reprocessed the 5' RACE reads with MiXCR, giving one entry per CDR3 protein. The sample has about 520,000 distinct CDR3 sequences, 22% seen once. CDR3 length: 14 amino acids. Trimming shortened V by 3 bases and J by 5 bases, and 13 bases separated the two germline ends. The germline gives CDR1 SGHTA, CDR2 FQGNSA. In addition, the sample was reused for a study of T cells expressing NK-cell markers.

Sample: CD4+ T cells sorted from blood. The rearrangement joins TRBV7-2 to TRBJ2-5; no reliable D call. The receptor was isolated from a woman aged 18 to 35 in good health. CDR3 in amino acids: CASSLGASRETQYF. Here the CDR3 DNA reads TGTGCCAGCAGCTTGGGTGCCAGCCGGGAGACCCAGTACTTC. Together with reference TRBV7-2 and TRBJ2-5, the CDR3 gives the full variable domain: GAGVSQSPSNKVTEKGKDVELRCDPISGHTALYWYRQSLGQGLEFLIYFQGNSAPDKSGLPSDRFSAERTGGSVSTLTIQRTQQEDSAVYLCASSLGASRETQYFGPGTRLLVL.